Presented here are 30 T cell receptor beta chains from one specimen sequenced in a study of cytomegalovirus exposure and HLA in healthy donors. Use of 60 Vbeta and 13 Jbeta primers characterized the PCR. The repertoire was sequenced with immunoSEQ multiplex PCR; TCRdb's copy has only in-frame clones and lacks some. The profile shows 160,000 or so clones, more than 65% of them singletons. The sequenced material came from PBMCs. The receptors come from a woman in her forties or fifties in good health and CMV-seronegative.

This clone is a singleton in its sample. The J gene is TRBJ2-7, the V gene TRBV7-9; 9 positions agree with TRBD2. J lost 2 bases, V lost 1 base, and 0 bases had no gene match. From germline, CDR1 is SEHNR and CDR2 FQNEAQ (reference sequence). CDR3 size: 14 residues. Here the CDR3 DNA reads TGTGCCAGCAGCTTAGGGACTAGCGCCTACGAGCAGTACTTC. This translates into CASSLGTSAYEQYF.

The rearrangement uses TRBV27 and TRBJ1-1, with D perhaps TRBD1 (6 bases). Germline V lookup: CDR1 MNHEY, CDR2 SMNVEV (reference sequence). This CDR3 is 15 amino acids long. Trimming removed 9 bases at V and 0 bases at J, with 17 bases between. The CDR3 loop is CASYHREGMNTEAFF. DNA for the CDR3: TGTGCCAGTTACCACAGGGAGGGGATGAACACTGAAGCTTTCTTT.

The rearrangement joins TRBV28 to TRBJ1-2, with D unresolved. Germline values: CDR1 MDHEN, CDR2 SYDVKM. Trimming removed 5 bases at V and 6 bases at J, with 22 bases between. The CDR3 is 16 residues long. The CDR3 nucleotides are TGTGCCAGCAGTCCGGCATCACTGGGAGGGCGCGATGGCTACACCTTC. The encoded protein is CASSPASLGGRDGYTF.

The gene calls are TRBV4-2 and TRBJ2-7, with D perhaps matching TRBD2 (7 bases). CDR1 LGHNA and CDR2 YNFKEQ come from the germline V gene. The CDR3 totals 15 residues. V lost 2 bases to trimming and J lost 0 bases, with 11 bases between them. CDR3 DNA sequence: TGTGCCAGCAGCCAAAAGGGGGGGTTCTCCTACGAGCAGTACTTC. Protein: CASSQKGGFSYEQYF.

This chain uses TRBV11-2 with TRBJ2-3, with TRBD2 identical over 9 bases. V dropped 5 bases and J dropped 5; count of bases not matched to a gene: 14. CDR1 and CDR2 (germline): SGHAT, FQNNGV. The CDR3 spans 17 residues. DNA of the CDR3: TGTGCCAGCAGCCCCTTTGTTTCGTCTAGCGGGGTAGATACGCAGTATTTT. This encodes CASSPFVSSSGVDTQYF.

This clone was recorded a few times. The chain links TRBV28 to TRBJ1-2, with 8 bases that match TRBD1. The germline gives CDR1 MDHEN, CDR2 SYDVKM. The J segment lost 0 bases and the V segment lost 6 bases, leaving 6 bases of the junction unmatched. The CDR3 totals 15 residues. The CDR3 DNA sequence: TGTGCCAGCAGATCCGGACAGGGAGCTAACTATGGCTACACCTTC. It codes for CASRSGQGANYGYTF.

J is TRBJ1-5 and V is TRBV27, with D maybe TRBD1 (5 bases). This CDR3 region has 13 residues. Germline CDR1 MNHEY, CDR2 SMNVEV (reference sequence). The V end lost 3 bases, the J end lost 7 bases, and 10 bases lay between the germline ends. This CDR3 is CASSFQGGQPQHF. The CDR3 DNA is TGTGCCAGCAGTTTTCAGGGCGGACAGCCCCAGCATTTT.

V and J are TRBV7-6 and TRBJ2-5; 7 positions match TRBD1. Germline lookup yields CDR1 SGHVS and CDR2 FNYEAQ. V dropped 4 bases and J dropped 2; count of bases not matched to a gene: 16. The CDR3 extends over 18 amino acids. CDR3 nucleotide sequence: TGTGCCAGCAGCTCAATAGGTCGGGACAGCTATCCGCAAGAGACCCAGTACTTC. Amino acid sequence: CASSSIGRDSYPQETQYF.

The chain employs TRBV25-1 and TRBJ2-3; TRBD2 might be the D (5 bases). Germline values: CDR1 MGHDK, CDR2 SYGVNS. This CDR3 contains 13 residues. Trimming removed 8 bases at V and 1 base at J, with 10 bases between. The CDR3 region is CASAPRGTDTQYF. The CDR3 DNA reads as TGTGCCAGCGCCCCGAGGGGCACAGATACGCAGTATTTT.

The V gene is TRBV7-2, the J gene TRBJ2-1, with a possible D match to TRBD1 (6 bases). V lost 2 bases, J lost 9 bases, and 11 bases lay in between. Germline V gene data show CDR1 as SGHTA and CDR2 as FQGNSA. This CDR3 region has 13 residues. This CDR3 reads CASSLRGRGEQFF. CDR3 DNA sequence: TGTGCCAGCAGCTTACGTGGCAGGGGTGAGCAGTTCTTC. Drawing the rest from reference TRBV7-2 and TRBJ2-1, the complete variable domain is GAGVSQSPSNKVTEKGKDVELRCDPISGHTALYWYRQSLGQGLEFLIYFQGNSAPDKSGLPSDRFSAERTGGSVSTLTIQRTQQEDSAVYLCASSLRGRGEQFFGPGTRLTVL.

This clone showed up just once. This chain uses TRBV5-4 with TRBJ2-1; 7 nucleotides line up with TRBD2. V lost 2 bases and J lost 5; bases outside the gene matches: 7. Germline V gene sequence: CDR1 SGHNT, CDR2 YYREEE (reference sequence). The CDR3 consists of 15 residues. In DNA form, the CDR3 reads TGTGCCAGCAGCTTAGGGCTAGCGGACGACAATGAGCAGTTCTTC. Translating gives CASSLGLADDNEQFF.

The chain joins TRBV28 to TRBJ1-6; D remains ambiguous. The CDR3 length is 14 residues. The V and J ends lost 7 bases and 8 bases respectively, with 15 bases between them. CDR1 and CDR2 from the germline V gene are MDHEN and SYDVKM. For the CDR3, the DNA is TGTGCCAGCAACCCCCTGAGGATCGATTCACCCCTCCACTTT. This encodes CASNPLRIDSPLHF.

This sequence joins TRBV9 and TRBJ1-3, with D maybe TRBD1 (5 bases). CDR3 length: 15 amino acids. Trimming pared 3 bases from V and 2 bases from J, leaving 12 bases between. Germline V gene lookup returns CDR1 SGDLS and CDR2 YYNGEE. CDR3: CASSGRTRTGNTIYF. CDR3 nucleotide sequence: TGTGCCAGCAGCGGGCGGACAAGGACTGGAAACACCATATATTTT.

The gene calls are TRBV5-1 and TRBJ2-7; D is uncertain. The germline V gene has CDR1 SGHRS and CDR2 YFSETQ. V lost 4 bases and J 3 bases, leaving 11 bases between the germline ends. This CDR3 region has 13 residues. DNA for the CDR3: TGCGCCAGCAGCCCCGACTGGAGCTACGAGCAGTACTTC. Translating it yields CASSPDWSYEQYF.

The CDR3 DNA sequence: TGTGCCAGCAGCGCGACACTGAACACTGAAGCTTTCTTT. Its translation: CASSATLNTEAFF. This rearrangement joins TRBV9 to TRBJ1-1; D is unclear. The CDR3 spans 13 residues. Germline V gene lookup returns CDR1 SGDLS and CDR2 YYNGEE. V lost 3 bases to trimming and J lost 0 bases, with 6 bases between them.

The chain recombines TRBV4-1 with TRBJ1-1; 10 bases map to TRBD1. V trimming: 3 bases; J trimming: 1 base; junction bases outside the gene matches: 8. The V gene's germline CDR1 is MGHRA and CDR2 YSYEKL. The CDR3 runs to 17 residues. The CDR3 spells CASSQPGTGERNTEAFF. Here the CDR3 DNA reads TGCGCCAGCAGCCAGCCCGGGACAGGGGAACGGAACACTGAAGCTTTCTTT.

The chain is built from TRBV9 and TRBJ2-3; 8 nucleotides match TRBD2. CDR3 length: 16 residues. Germline V gives CDR1 SGDLS, CDR2 YYNGEE. The V gene end was trimmed by 0 bases and the J gene end by 5 bases; junction bases not matched to a gene: 8. The CDR3 DNA follows: TGTGCCAGCAGCGTAGGTTTTGCGGGGGGAGAAGATACGCAGTATTTT. It codes for CASSVGFAGGEDTQYF.

The chain recombines TRBV7-2 with TRBJ2-7; D is undetermined. The V end was cut by 4 bases, the J end by 4 bases, with 14 bases between. The CDR3 has 14 amino acids. Germline V lookup: CDR1 SGHTA, CDR2 FQGNSA. The CDR3 DNA sequence: TGTGCCAGCAGCTCAACCAGAATTAATTACGAGCAGTACTTC. Its translation is CASSSTRINYEQYF.

A single count supports this clone. The V call is TRBV27, the J call TRBJ2-3, with 8 bases that match TRBD1. There are 14 residues in the CDR3. Germline CDR1 and CDR2: MNHEY and SMNVEV (reference sequence). V lost 6 bases and J lost 0; bases outside the gene matches: 2. As DNA, the CDR3 is TGTGCCAGCAGGAGACAGGGGAGCACAGATACGCAGTATTTT. As protein: CASRRQGSTDTQYF.

This CDR3 reads CAIRGGRTDTQYF. The CDR3 DNA reads TGTGCCATCAGGGGAGGGCGCACAGATACGCAGTATTTT. V and J are TRBV10-3 and TRBJ2-3, with 7 positions matching TRBD2. V was clipped by 6 bases and J by 1 base; unmatched bases: 1. Germline CDR1 and CDR2: ENHRY and SYGVKD. This CDR3 comprises 13 residues.

This chain connects TRBV5-5 to TRBJ1-5, with D possibly matching TRBD1 (6 bases). The V and J ends lost 1 base and 10 bases respectively, with 15 bases between them. CDR3 length: 14 residues. CDR1 is SGHKS and CDR2 is YYEKEE in the germline V gene (reference sequence). The CDR3 DNA reads TGTGCCAGCAGCTTGTTGACAGGCTTTTCCCCCCAGCATTTT. This sequence encodes CASSLLTGFSPQHF.

This sequence joins TRBV19 and TRBJ1-5, with unresolved D. This CDR3 comprises 14 residues. V was shortened by 3 bases and J by 0 bases, with 6 bases between the two germline ends. Germline CDR1 is LNHDA and CDR2 is SQIVND (reference sequence). The CDR3 is CASSMSYSNQPQHF. DNA for the CDR3: TGTGCCAGTAGTATGAGTTATAGCAATCAGCCCCAGCATTTT.

The V and J genes are TRBV5-1 and TRBJ2-3, with D uncertain. Germline V CDR1 and CDR2: SGHRS, YFSETQ. V was pared by 3 bases and J by 1 base, with 15 bases between. CDR3 size: 16 residues. Here the CDR3 reads CASSSNQEDGTDTQYF. DNA for the CDR3: TGCGCCAGCAGCTCAAATCAGGAAGATGGCACAGATACGCAGTATTTT.

The chain employs TRBV27 and TRBJ2-7; D possibly corresponds to TRBD1 (6 bases). V lost 5 bases to trimming and J lost 2 bases, with 19 bases between them. There are 16 residues in the CDR3. Germline CDR1 and CDR2: MNHEY and SMNVEV (reference sequence). DNA of the CDR3: TGTGCCAGCAGTAGTGTAAGCCGGGACACTCCCTACGAGCAGTACTTC. This gives the protein CASSSVSRDTPYEQYF.

The V call is TRBV19, the J call TRBJ2-2; a possible D gene is TRBD2 (6 bases). Germline CDR1 is LNHDA and CDR2 is SQIVND (reference sequence). The ends were cut back, 7 bases at V and 4 bases at J, with 16 bases in the middle. The CDR3 is 15 amino acids. The CDR3 nucleotides are TGTGCCAGTAAGGCGGGGCTTACCTTCACCGGGGAGCTGTTTTTT. It translates to CASKAGLTFTGELFF.

This clone was picked up a small number of times. V is TRBV7-9 and J is TRBJ1-5, with D unresolved. The V gene's germline CDR1 is SEHNR and CDR2 FQNEAQ (reference sequence). Trimming shortened V by 1 base and J by 1 base, and 8 bases separated the two germline ends. The CDR3 runs to 15 residues. The CDR3 DNA sequence: TGTGCCAGCAGCTTAGGAGGGCTGAGCAATCAGCCCCAGCATTTT. Translating gives CASSLGGLSNQPQHF.

The chain recombines TRBV7-9 with TRBJ1-2, with a possible D match to TRBD1 (6 bases). This CDR3 contains 17 residues. CDR1 SEHNR and CDR2 FQNEAQ come from the germline V gene (reference sequence). Between the trimmed V and J ends, which lost 5 bases and 4 bases, there was a span of 23 bases. The CDR3 DNA reads TGTGCCAGCAGCCCGAGGCCAGGGGAAAGTTCTCCCTATGGCTACACCTTC. This gives the protein CASSPRPGESSPYGYTF.

The V call is TRBV5-1, the J call TRBJ2-6; no firm D call. The CDR3 covers 16 residues. Germline values: CDR1 SGHRS, CDR2 YFSETQ. V was trimmed by 4 bases and J by 0 bases, leaving 11 bases between them. DNA of the CDR3: TGCGCCAGCAGCCTCTATCCCCCCTCTGGGGCCAACGTCCTGACTTTC. It encodes CASSLYPPSGANVLTF.

The chain employs TRBV2 and TRBJ1-1; weak D call: TRBD1 (5 bases). V was clipped by 5 bases and J by 0 bases, with 19 bases between them. Germline CDR1 reads SNHLY; CDR2 reads FYNNEI. This CDR3 spans 17 amino acids. Here the CDR3 reads CASSQLGRPDLNTEAFF. CDR3 sequence (DNA): TGTGCCAGCAGTCAACTGGGGCGGCCGGACCTGAACACTGAAGCTTTCTTT. The variable domain in full, with the rest retrieved from reference TRBV2 and TRBJ1-1, is EPEVTQTPSHQVTQMGQEVILRCVPISNHLYFYWYRQILGQKVEFLVSFYNNEISEKSEIFDDQFSVERPDGSNFTLKIRSTKLEDSAMYFCASSQLGRPDLNTEAFFGQGTRLTVV.

The rearrangement joins TRBV5-1 to TRBJ2-7, with TRBD2 identical over 12 bases. Unmatched junction bases numbered 10, after V lost 0 bases and J lost 3 bases. The CDR3 runs to 18 residues. Germline V gene data show CDR1 as SGHRS and CDR2 as YFSETQ. The chain's CDR3 is CASSLGPLAGGFFYEQYF. The CDR3, as DNA: TGCGCCAGCAGCTTGGGACCCCTAGCGGGAGGGTTCTTCTACGAGCAGTACTTC.